This T cell receptor (beta chain) derives from a study of response to subunit inactivated influenza vaccine. This clonotype was counted a few times. Its antigen is still unknown. Study conclusions and caveats: Authors suggested that a seasonal influenza vaccination recruits few new T cells each time.

MiXCR, run by TCRdb on the RT-PCR reads, gives a single entry per CDR3 protein. Found here are about 180,000 distinct CDR3 sequences, nearly 9.5% of them singletons; the top ten hold under 13%. Here the sequenced sample was non-naive T cells sorted from PBMCs, taken on the day of vaccination. This TCR was recovered from a middle-aged man who received an inactivated influenza vaccine.

The CDR3 protein is CASSRALGTSGRAEQFF. CDR3 nucleotide sequence: TGTGCCAGCAGCAGAGCTCTCGGGACTAGCGGGAGGGCTGAGCAGTTCTTC. J is TRBJ2-1 and V is TRBV9; 16 bases fit TRBD2. The CDR3 is 17 residues long. The germline CDR1 and CDR2 sequences are SGDLS and YYNGEE. Losses at the gene ends were 4 bases for V and 9 bases for J; bases not matched to a gene: 10.